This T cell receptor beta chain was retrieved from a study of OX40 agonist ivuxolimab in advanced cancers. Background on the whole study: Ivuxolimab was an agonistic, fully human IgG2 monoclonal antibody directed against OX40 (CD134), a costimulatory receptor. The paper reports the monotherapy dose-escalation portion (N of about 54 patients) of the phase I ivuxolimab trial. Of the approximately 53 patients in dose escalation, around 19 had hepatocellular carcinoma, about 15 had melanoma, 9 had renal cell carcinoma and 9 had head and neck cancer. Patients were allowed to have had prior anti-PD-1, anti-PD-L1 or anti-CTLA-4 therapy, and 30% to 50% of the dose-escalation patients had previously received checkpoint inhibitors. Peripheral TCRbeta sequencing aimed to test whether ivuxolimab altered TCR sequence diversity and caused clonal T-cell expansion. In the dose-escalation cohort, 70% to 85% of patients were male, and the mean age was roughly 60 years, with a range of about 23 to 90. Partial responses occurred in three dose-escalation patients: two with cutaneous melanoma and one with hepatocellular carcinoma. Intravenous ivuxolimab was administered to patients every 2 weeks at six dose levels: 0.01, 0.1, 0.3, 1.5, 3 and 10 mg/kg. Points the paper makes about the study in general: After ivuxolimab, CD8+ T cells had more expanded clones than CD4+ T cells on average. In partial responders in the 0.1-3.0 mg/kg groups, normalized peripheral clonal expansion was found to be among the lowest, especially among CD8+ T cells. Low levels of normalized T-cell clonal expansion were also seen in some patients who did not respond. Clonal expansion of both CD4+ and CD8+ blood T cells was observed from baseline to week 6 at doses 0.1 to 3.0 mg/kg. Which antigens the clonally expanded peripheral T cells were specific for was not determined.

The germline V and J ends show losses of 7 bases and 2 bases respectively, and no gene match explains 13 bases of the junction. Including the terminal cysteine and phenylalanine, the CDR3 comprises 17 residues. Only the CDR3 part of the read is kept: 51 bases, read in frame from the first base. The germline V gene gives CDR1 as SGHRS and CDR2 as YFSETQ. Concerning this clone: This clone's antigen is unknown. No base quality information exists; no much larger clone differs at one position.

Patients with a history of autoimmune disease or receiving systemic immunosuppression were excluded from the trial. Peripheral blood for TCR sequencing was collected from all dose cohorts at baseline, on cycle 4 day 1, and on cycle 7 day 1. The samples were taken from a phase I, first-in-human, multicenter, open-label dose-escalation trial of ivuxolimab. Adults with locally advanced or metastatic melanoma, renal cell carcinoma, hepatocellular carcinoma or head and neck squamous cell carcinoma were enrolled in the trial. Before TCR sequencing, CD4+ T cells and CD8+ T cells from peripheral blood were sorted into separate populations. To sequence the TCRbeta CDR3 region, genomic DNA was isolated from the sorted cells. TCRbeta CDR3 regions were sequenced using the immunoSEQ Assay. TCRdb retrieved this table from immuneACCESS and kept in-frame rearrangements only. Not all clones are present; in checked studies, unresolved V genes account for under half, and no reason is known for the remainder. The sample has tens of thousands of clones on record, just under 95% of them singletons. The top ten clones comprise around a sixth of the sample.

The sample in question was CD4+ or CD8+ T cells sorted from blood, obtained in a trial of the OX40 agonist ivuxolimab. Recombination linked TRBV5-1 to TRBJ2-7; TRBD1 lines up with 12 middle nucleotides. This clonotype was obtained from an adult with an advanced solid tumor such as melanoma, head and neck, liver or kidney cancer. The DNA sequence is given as TGCGCCAGCCAAAACCTACCTGGGACAGGGGGCCCCTACGAGCAGTACTTC. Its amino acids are CASQNLPGTGGPYEQYF.